This TCR beta chain came from a study of blood T cell repertoires in COVID-19. On the study more broadly: The samples span acute and convalescent COVID-19 from the United States, Italy and Spain.

The CDR3 totals 12 residues. The J segment lost 6 bases and the V segment lost 6 bases, leaving 1 base of the junction unmatched. Germline loops: CDR1 SGHNT, CDR2 YYREEE (reference sequence). In the original workflow: How many nucleated cells were present was estimated from reference gene primer amplification. Some clones are missing from TCRdb's copy, which holds only in-frame ones; the method was immunoSEQ multiplex PCR. The D gene and trimming were derived from the DNA, and the V and J assignments and clone size from that table. The repertoire holds 220,000 or so clones, with more than 65% as singletons.

Sequencing input: peripheral blood. This TCR was sampled from a woman of 80 years or more with acute or convalescent COVID-19. The chain is built from TRBV5-4 and TRBJ2-2; 8 bases fit TRBD2. The chain's CDR3 is CASTGGAGELFF. The CDR3 region has the DNA TGTGCCAGCACGGGGGGGGCCGGGGAGCTGTTTTTT.